This T cell receptor (beta chain) was sequenced during a study of blood T cells in healthy people across ages. A second PCR of roughly 7 to 11 cycles used a sample-barcoded 5' primer and a J-beta primer mix. MiXCR, run by TCRdb on the 5' RACE reads, gives a single entry per CDR3 protein. This table holds over 700,000 distinct CDR3 sequences, roughly 53% found once. Germline-derived CDR1 and CDR2 are SNHLY and FYNNEI. This CDR3 has 14 amino acids. In its sample, this clonotype was seen a few times. The chain uses TRBV2 and TRBJ2-5; 8 bases agree with TRBD2. The end of the DNA fits TRBJ2-7 better, so the J call may be wrong. This clonotype was obtained from a man aged 80 or over in good health. Material: blood. The chain's CDR3 is CASSEVLAGLEQYF. The CDR3 bases are TGTGCCAGCAGTGAAGTCCTAGCGGGCCTCGAGCAGTACTTC.